A selection of T cell receptor beta chains follows, all from one sample in a study of blood T cell repertoires in COVID-19. The method was immunoSEQ multiplex PCR; TCRdb's version includes in-frame clones alone and lacks a portion of them. The sample includes roughly 430,000 clones, 70% to 90% seen only once; the top ten take over 2%. Sample: PBMCs or T cells enriched from blood (not recorded which). Receptor source: a woman between 40 and 50 years old with acute COVID-19. Each CDR3 is given with its conserved first and last residue. Only part of the rows carry a size: once, few, many, or a class if the clone is expanded.

-	TRBJ1-3	TRBV2	CASSAVGQTLSGNTIYF
-	TRBJ2-1	TRBV6-5	CASRTGGGNEQFF
once	TRBJ1-4	TRBV6-1	CASSDVGRPEKLFF
-	TRBJ1-1	TRBV11-2	CASRRWVNTEAFF
-	TRBJ2-1	TRBV6-5	CASSLAGEQFF
-	TRBJ2-1	TRBV7-2	CASRPGGYNEQFF
-	TRBJ1-1	TRBV18	CASSPPGAGRAFF
-	TRBJ1-2	TRBV5-4	CASSLGDNKDGYTF
-	TRBJ2-7	TRBV27	CATWEGASYEQYF
-	TRBJ1-5	TRBV27	CASSLGGGEPQHF
-	TRBJ2-1	TRBV6-4	CASSPEAGVVEQFF
-	TRBJ2-2	TRBV4-1	CASSQDPRQANTGELFF
-	TRBJ1-1	TRBV5-1	CASRSVRGTTEAFF
many	TRBJ2-7	TRBV7-6	CASSPLGGPYEQYF
-	TRBJ1-5	TRBV6-1	CASSDGPGTMEPQHF
-	TRBJ1-6	TRBV3-1/TRBV3-2	CASSQGEGVYNSPLHF
-	TRBJ2-5	TRBV7-2	CASSDTRSGAQYF
once	TRBJ2-1	TRBV9	CASSVEGQGANEQFF
-	TRBJ2-3	TRBV24-1	CATSATGGLTDTQYF
-	TRBJ2-7	TRBV7-9	CASSLGGINEQYF
-	TRBJ2-1	TRBV7-9	CASSFGGPFSYNEQFF
-	TRBJ1-2	TRBV6-5	CASSRGANYGYTF
-	TRBJ2-7	TRBV4-1	CASSQDDNYEQYF
-	TRBJ1-4	TRBV5-8	CASSWLPGNNEKLFF
-	TRBJ1-5	TRBV7-2	CASTQTGLTNQPQHF
-	TRBJ2-2	TRBV15	CATSSTLAGRTGELFF
-	TRBJ2-1	TRBV7-2	CASSLAGTGTSWFF
-	TRBJ1-2	TRBV4-1	CASSQVAAKGDGYTF
-	TRBJ1-2	TRBV29-1	CSVGIRRSHGYTF
-	TRBJ2-7	TRBV7-2	CASSLSGEQYF
-	TRBJ1-2	TRBV30	CAWSAGSYGYTF
-	TRBJ1-6	TRBV25-1	CATSDRSDYNSPLHF
-	TRBJ1-2	TRBV4-1	CASSQERDRGWGYTF
-	TRBJ1-1	TRBV19	CASSITPGWGEAFF
once	TRBJ1-5	TRBV10-2	CASSEIRRGHRGNQPQHF
once	TRBJ2-7	TRBV12-3/TRBV12-4	CASSFTTGEQYF
-	TRBJ1-2	TRBV7-9	CASSQTGGDGYTF
-	TRBJ2-3	TRBV11-3	CASSPGQGLTDTQYF
once	TRBJ2-1	TRBV3-1/TRBV3-2	CASSQFRAGGLDEQFF
-	TRBJ2-7	TRBV30	CALTGGTTYEQYF
-	TRBJ2-2	TRBV19	CASSRLPGTENTGELFF
once	TRBJ1-6	TRBV6-1	CASSEIKGVNSPLHF
-	TRBJ1-3	TRBV5-1	CASSLVAGRAGNTIYF